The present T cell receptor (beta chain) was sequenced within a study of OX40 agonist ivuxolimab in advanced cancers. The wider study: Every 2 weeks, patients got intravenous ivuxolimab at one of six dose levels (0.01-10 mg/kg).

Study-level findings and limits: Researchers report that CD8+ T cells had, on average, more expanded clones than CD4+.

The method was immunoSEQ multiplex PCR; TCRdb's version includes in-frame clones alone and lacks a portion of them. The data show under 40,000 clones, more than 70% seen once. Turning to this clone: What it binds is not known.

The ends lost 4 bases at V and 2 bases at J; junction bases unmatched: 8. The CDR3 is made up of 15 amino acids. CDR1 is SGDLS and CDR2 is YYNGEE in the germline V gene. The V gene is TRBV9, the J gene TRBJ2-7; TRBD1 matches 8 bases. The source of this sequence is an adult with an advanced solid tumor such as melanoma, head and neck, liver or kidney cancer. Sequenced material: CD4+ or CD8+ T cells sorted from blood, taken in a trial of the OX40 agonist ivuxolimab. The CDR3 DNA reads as TGTGCCAGCAGCATCACAGGGGGTGCTGCCTACGAGCAGTACTTC. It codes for CASSITGGAAYEQYF.